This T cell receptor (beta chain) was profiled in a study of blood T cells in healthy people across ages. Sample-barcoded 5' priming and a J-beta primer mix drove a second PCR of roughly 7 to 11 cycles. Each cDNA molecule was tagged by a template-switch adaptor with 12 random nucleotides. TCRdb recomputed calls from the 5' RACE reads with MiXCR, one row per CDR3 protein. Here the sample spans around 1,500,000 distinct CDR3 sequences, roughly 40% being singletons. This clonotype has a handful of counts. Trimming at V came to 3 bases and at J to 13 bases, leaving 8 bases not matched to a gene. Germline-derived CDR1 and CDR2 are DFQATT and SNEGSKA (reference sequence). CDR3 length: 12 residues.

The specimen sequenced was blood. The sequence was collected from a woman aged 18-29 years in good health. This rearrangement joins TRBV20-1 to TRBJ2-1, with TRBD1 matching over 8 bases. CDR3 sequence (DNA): TGCAGTGCTAGGGACAGGGAAGAGACCCAGTTCTTC. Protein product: CSARDREETQFF.